The rows below give T cell receptor beta chains drawn from one sample of a study of cytomegalovirus exposure and HLA in healthy donors. Repertoires were generated with immunoSEQ multiplex PCR, while TCRdb's copy carries only in-frame clones and drops some. The sample lists 130,000 to 150,000 clones, roughly 86% occurring once. Sequenced input: PBMCs. The receptors here all came from a woman younger than 45 in good health and CMV-seronegative. Both conserved end residues are part of each CDR3. D genes are given only for firm matches.

j_call,d_call,v_call,cdr3_nt,cdr3_aa
TRBJ1-4,-,TRBV19,TGTGCCAGTAGAACGACGGATGGGGGGGCTAATGAAAAACTGTTTTTT,CASRTTDGGANEKLFF
TRBJ1-2,TRBD1,TRBV7-8,TGTGCCAGCAACCGGGACAGGGGGCCAAATCCTCTAGGCTACACCTTC,CASNRDRGPNPLGYTF
TRBJ2-7,-,TRBV2,TGTGCCAGCAAATGGGACAAAGACTCCTACGAGCAGTACTTC,CASKWDKDSYEQYF
TRBJ2-7,-,TRBV10-1,TGCGCCAGCAGTGAAGCGGGCGAAACTGCCTACGAGCAGTACTTC,CASSEAGETAYEQYF
TRBJ1-5,-,TRBV7-7,TGTGCTAGCAGCTCTTACTCGACAGATAGCAATCAGCCCCAGCATTTT,CASSSYSTDSNQPQHF
TRBJ2-7,TRBD2,TRBV2,TGTGCCAGCAGTGAACGTAGCGGGGCCGTCTACGAGCAGTACTTC,CASSERSGAVYEQYF
TRBJ2-1,TRBD1,TRBV5-4,TGTGCCAGCAGTCCGGACAGGAGCTCCTACAATGAGCAGTTCTTC,CASSPDRSSYNEQFF
TRBJ1-2,-,TRBV18,TGTGCCAGCTCAATTGACAGTCGAGGTGGCTACACCTTC,CASSIDSRGGYTF
TRBJ1-2,TRBD1,TRBV5-1,TGCGCCAGCAGCTTGAGGACAGGGGGGTCTGATGGCTACACCTTC,CASSLRTGGSDGYTF
TRBJ2-1,TRBD1,TRBV2,TGTGCCAGCAGGGGGACAGGGTTAAATGAGCAGTTCTTC,CASRGTGLNEQFF
TRBJ2-5,-,TRBV5-1,TGCGCCAGCAGCGATGGCGGTGGGACTCACCAAGAGACCCAGTACTTC,CASSDGGGTHQETQYF
TRBJ2-7,-,TRBV2,TGTGCCAGCAAAAAGTCGGAGAGCTCCTACGAGCAGTACTTC,CASKKSESSYEQYF